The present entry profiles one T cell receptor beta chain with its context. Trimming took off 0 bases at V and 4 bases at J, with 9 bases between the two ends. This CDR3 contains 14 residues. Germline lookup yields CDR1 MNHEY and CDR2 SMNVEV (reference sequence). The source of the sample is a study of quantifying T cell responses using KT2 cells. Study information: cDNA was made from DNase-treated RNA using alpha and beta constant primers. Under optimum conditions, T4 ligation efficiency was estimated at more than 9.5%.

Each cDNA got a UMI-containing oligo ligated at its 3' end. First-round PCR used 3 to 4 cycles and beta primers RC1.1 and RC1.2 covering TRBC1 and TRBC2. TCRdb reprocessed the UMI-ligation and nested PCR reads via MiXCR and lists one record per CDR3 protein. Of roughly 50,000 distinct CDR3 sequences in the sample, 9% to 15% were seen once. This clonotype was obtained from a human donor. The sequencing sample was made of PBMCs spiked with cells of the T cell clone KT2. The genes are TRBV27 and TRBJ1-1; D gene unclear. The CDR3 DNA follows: TGTGCCAGCAGTTTATCAGGGATGGGCACTGAAGCTTTCTTT. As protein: CASSLSGMGTEAFF.